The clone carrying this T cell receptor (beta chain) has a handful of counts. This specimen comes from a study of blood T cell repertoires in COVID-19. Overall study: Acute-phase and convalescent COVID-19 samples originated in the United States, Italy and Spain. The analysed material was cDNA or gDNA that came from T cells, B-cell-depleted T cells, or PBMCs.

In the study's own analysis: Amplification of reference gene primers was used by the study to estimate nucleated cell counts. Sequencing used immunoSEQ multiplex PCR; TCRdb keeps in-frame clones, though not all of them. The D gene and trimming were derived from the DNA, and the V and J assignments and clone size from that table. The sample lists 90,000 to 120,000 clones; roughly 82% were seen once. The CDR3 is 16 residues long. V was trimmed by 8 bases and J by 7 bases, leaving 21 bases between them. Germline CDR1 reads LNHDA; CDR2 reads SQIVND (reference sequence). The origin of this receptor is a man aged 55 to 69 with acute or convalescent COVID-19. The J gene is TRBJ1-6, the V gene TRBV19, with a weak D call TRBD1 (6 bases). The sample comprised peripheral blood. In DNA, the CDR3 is TGTGCCAGTGGGAGGGGGGGCGCCGTGGGAAATTCACCCCTCCACTTT. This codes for CASGRGGAVGNSPLHF. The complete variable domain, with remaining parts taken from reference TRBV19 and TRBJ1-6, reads DGGITQSPKYLFRKEGQNVTLSCEQNLNHDAMYWYRQDPGQGLRLIYYSQIVNDFQKGDIAEGYSVSREKKESFPLTVTSAQKNPTAFYLCASGRGGAVGNSPLHFGNGTRLTVT.